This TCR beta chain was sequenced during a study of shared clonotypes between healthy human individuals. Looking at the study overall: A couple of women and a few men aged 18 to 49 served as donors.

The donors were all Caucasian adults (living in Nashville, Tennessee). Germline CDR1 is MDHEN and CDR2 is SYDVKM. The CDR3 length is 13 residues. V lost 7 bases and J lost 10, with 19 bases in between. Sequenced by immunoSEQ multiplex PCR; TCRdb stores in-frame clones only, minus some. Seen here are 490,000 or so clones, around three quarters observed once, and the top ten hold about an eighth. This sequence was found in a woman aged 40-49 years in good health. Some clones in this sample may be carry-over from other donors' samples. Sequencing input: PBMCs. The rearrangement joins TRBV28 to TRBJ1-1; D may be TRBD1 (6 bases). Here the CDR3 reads CASTEGGGRRAFF. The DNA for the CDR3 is TGTGCCAGCACCGAGGGCGGGGGGCGCCGAGCTTTCTTT.